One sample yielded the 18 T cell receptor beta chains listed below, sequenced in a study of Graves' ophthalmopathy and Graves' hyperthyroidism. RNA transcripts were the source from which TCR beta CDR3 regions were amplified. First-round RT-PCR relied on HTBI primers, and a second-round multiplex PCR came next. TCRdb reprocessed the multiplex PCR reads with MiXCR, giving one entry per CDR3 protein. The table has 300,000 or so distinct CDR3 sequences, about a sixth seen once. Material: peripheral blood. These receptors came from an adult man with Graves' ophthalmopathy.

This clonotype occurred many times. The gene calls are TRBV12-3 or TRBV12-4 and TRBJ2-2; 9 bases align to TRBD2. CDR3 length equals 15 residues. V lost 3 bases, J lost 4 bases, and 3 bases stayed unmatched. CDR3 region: CASSFLAGSTGELFF. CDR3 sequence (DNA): TGTGCCAGCAGTTTTCTAGCGGGAAGCACCGGGGAGCTGTTTTTT.

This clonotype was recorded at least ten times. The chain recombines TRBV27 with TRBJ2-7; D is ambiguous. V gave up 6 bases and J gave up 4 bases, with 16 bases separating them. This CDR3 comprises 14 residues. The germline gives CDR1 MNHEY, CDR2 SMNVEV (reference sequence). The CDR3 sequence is CASSPMRIEYEQYF. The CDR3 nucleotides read TGTGCCAGCAGCCCAATGAGGATAGAGTACGAGCAGTACTTC.

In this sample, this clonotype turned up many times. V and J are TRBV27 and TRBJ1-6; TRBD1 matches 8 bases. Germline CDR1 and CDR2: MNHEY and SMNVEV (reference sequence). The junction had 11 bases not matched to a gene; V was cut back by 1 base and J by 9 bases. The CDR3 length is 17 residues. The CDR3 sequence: CASSLYQGARIGSPLHF. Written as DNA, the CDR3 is TGTGCCAGCAGTTTATATCAGGGGGCGAGAATTGGTTCACCCCTCCACTTT.

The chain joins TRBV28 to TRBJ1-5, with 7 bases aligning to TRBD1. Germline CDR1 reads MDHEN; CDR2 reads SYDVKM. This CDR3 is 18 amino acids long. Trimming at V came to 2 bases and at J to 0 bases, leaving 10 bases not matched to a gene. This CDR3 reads CASSLAGQRRSSNQPQHF. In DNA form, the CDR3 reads TGTGCCAGCAGTTTAGCGGGACAGAGGAGATCTAGCAATCAGCCCCAGCATTTT.

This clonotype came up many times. The CDR3 nucleotides are TGTGCCAGCAGCGTAGTAGAAAACACCATATATTTT. It specifies CASSVVENTIYF. The J gene is TRBJ1-3, the V gene TRBV9; D remains unclear. V lost 0 bases, J lost 6 bases, and 4 bases lay in between. The CDR3 is made up of 12 amino acids. Germline V gives CDR1 SGDLS, CDR2 YYNGEE.

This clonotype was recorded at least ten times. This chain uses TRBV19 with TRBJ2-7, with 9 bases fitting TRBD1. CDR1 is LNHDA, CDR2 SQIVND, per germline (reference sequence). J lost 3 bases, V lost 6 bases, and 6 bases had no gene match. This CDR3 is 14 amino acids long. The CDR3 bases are TGTGCCAGTAGATCGACAGGGGGGAACTACGAGCAGTACTTC. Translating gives CASRSTGGNYEQYF.

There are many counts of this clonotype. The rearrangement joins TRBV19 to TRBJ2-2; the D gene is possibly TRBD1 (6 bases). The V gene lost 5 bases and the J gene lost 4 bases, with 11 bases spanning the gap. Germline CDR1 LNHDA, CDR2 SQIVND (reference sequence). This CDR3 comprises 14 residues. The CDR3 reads CASSHRDRTGELFF. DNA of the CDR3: TGTGCCAGTAGTCACAGGGACCGCACCGGGGAGCTGTTTTTT. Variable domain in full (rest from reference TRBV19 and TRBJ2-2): DGGITQSPKYLFRKEGQNVTLSCEQNLNHDAMYWYRQDPGQGLRLIYYSQIVNDFQKGDIAEGYSVSREKKESFPLTVTSAQKNPTAFYLCASSHRDRTGELFFGEGSRLTVL.

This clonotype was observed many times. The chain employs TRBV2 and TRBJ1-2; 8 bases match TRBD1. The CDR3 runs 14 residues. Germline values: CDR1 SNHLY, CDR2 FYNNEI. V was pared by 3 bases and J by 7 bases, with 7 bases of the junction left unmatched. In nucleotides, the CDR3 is TGTGCCAGCAGTGAGGGCAGGGGGCGGGGTGGCTACACCTTC. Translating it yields CASSEGRGRGGYTF.

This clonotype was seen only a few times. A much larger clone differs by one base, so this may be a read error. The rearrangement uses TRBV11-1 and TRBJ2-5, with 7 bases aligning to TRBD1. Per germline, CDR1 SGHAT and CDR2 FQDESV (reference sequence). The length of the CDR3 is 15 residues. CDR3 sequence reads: CASSLKDRAQEAQYF. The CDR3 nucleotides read TGTGCCAGCAGCTTAAAAGACAGGGCTCAAGAGGCCCAGTACTTC.

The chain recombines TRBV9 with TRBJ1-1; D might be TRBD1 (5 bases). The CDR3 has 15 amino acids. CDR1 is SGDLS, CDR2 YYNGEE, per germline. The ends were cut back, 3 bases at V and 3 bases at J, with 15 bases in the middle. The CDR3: CASSAHGGGDTEAFF. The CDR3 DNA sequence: TGTGCCAGCAGCGCCCACGGGGGGGGGGACACTGAAGCTTTCTTT. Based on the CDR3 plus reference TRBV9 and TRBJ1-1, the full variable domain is DSGVTQTPKHLITATGQRVTLRCSPRSGDLSVYWYQQSLDQGLQFLIQYYNGEERAKGNILERFSAQQFPDLHSELNLSSLELGDSALYFCASSAHGGGDTEAFFGQGTRLTVV.

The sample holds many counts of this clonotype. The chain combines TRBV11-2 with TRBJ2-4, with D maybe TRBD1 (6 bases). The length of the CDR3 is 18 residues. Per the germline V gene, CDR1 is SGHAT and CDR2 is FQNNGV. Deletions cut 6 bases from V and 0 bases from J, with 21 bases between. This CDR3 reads CASSTLGHLDIAKNIQYF. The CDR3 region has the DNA TGTGCCAGCAGTACCTTGGGACATCTAGACATAGCCAAAAACATTCAGTACTTC. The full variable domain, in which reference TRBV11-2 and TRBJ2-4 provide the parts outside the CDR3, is EAGVAQSPRYKIIEKRQSVAFWCNPISGHATLYWYQQILGQGPKLLIQFQNNGVVDDSQLPKDRFSAERLKGVDSTLKIQPAKLEDSAVYLCASSTLGHLDIAKNIQYFGAGTRLSVL.

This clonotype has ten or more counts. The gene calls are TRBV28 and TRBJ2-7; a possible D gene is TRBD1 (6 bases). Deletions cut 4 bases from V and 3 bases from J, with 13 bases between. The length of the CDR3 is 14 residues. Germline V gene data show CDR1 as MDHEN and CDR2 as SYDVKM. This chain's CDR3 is CASSSSRGGYEQYF. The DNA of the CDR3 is TGTGCCAGCAGTTCTTCTAGAGGGGGCTACGAGCAGTACTTC.

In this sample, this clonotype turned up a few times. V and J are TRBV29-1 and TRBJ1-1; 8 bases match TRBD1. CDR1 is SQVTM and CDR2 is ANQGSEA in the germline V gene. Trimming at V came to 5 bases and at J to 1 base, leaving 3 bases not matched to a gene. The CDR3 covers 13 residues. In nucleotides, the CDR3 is TGCAGCGTTTTCAGGGGGCGGAACACTGAAGCTTTCTTT. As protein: CSVFRGRNTEAFF.

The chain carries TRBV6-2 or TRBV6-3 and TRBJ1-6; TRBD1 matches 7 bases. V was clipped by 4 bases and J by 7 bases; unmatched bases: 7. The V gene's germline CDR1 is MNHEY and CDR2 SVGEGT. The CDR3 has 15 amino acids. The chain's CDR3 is CASSSPTGPNSPLHF. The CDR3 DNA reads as TGTGCCAGCAGTTCCCCGACAGGGCCAAATTCACCCCTCCACTTT.

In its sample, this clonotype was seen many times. In DNA form, the CDR3 reads TGTGCCAGTAGCGGGTGGACAGGTAGTAATCAGCCCCAGCATTTT. Protein sequence: CASSGWTGSNQPQHF. The V gene is TRBV19, the J gene TRBJ1-5; the match to TRBD1 covers 7 bases. Germline V gives CDR1 LNHDA, CDR2 SQIVND (reference sequence). The CDR3 loop spans 15 amino acids. Losses at the gene ends were 6 bases for V and 4 bases for J; bases not matched to a gene: 9.

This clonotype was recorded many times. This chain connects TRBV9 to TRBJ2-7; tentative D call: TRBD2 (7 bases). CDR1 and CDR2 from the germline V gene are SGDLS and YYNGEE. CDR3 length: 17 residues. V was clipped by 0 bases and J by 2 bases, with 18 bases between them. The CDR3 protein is CASSVGPSGGFTYEQYF. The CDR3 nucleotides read TGTGCCAGCAGCGTAGGCCCCTCGGGGGGCTTCACCTACGAGCAGTACTTC.

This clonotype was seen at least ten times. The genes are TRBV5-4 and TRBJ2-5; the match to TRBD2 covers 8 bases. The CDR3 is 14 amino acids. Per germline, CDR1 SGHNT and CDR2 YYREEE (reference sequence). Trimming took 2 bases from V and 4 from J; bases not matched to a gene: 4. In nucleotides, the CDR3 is TGTGCCAGCAGCTTTGGGGCGGGAGGAGAGACCCAGTACTTC. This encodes CASSFGAGGETQYF. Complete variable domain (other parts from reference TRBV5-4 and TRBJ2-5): ETGVTQSPTHLIKTRGQQVTLRCSSQSGHNTVSWYQQALGQGPQFIFQYYREEENGRGNFPPRFSGLQFPNYSSELNVNALELDDSALYLCASSFGAGGETQYFGPGTRLLVL.

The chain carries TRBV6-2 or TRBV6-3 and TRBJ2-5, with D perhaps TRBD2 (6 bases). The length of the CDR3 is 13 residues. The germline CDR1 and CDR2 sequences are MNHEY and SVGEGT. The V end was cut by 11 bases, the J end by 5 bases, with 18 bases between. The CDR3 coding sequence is TGTGCCGGCCCACCGGGAGAGGGTGAGACCCAGTACTTC. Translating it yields CAGPPGEGETQYF.